What follows describes a single T cell receptor beta chain. These data belong to a study of blood T cell repertoires in COVID-19. Study background: PBMCs, B-cell-depleted T cells, or T cells were the source of the cDNA or gDNA that made up the material.

The protocol was immunoSEQ multiplex PCR, while the TCRdb copy is restricted to in-frame clones and leaves out a portion. The sample includes 150,000 to 200,000 clones, approximately 88% of them seen just once. Recovered participants had two consecutive negative NP/OP PCR tests, healthcare professional clearance, or symptom resolution. Germline V gene data show CDR1 as MNHEY and CDR2 as SVGAGI. Trimming took 7 bases from V and 5 from J; bases not matched to a gene: 5. This CDR3 contains 14 residues. Sequenced input: PBMCs or T cells enriched from blood (not recorded which). The chain is built from TRBV6-5 and TRBJ1-6; 7 bases are a match to TRBD1. This clonotype originated in a woman in her sixties or seventies who had recovered from COVID-19. The CDR3 coding sequence is TGTGCCAGCAAATCCGGGACAGATAATTCACCCCTCCACTTT. Amino acid sequence: CASKSGTDNSPLHF.